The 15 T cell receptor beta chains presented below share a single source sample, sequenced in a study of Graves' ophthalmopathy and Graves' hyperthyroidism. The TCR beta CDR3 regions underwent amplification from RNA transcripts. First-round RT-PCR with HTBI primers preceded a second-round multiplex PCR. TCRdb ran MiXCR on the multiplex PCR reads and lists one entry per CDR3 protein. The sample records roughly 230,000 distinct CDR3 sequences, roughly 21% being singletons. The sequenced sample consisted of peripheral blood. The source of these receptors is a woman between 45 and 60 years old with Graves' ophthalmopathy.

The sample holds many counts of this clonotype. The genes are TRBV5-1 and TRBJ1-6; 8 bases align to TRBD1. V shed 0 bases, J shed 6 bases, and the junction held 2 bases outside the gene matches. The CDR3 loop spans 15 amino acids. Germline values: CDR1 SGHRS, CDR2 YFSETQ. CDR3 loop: CASSLEGQANSPLHF. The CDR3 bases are TGCGCCAGCAGCTTGGAGGGACAGGCTAATTCACCCCTCCACTTT.

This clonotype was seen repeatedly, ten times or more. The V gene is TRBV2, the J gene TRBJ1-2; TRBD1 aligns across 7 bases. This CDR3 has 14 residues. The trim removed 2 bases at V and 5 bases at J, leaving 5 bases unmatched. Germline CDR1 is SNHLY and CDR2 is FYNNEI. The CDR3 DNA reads TGTGCCAGCAGTGAACCGGGACAGCAGTATGGCTACACCTTC. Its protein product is CASSEPGQQYGYTF.

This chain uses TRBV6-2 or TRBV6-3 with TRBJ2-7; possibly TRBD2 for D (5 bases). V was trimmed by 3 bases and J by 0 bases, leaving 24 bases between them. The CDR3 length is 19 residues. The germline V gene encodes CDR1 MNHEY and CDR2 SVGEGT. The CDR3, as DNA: TGTGCCAGCAGTTATCGAGATCATGGGTCGACTATCGCCTCCTACGAGCAGTACTTC. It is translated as CASSYRDHGSTIASYEQYF.

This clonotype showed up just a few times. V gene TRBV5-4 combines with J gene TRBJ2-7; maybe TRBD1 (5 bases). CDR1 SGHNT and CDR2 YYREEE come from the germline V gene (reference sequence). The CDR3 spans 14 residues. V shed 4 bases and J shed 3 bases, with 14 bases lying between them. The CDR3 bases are TGTGCCAGCAGCCCTCGACAGACCCGCTACGAGCAGTACTTC. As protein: CASSPRQTRYEQYF.

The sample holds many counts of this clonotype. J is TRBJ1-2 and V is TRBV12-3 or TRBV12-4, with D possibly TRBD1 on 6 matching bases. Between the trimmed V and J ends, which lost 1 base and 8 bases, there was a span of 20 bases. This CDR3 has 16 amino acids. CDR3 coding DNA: TGTGCCAGCAGTTTAGATCAACAGGGATATTTGAGAGGCTACACCTTC. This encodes CASSLDQQGYLRGYTF.

The CDR3 DNA is TGTGCCAGCAGCCCCACAGGGGAGACGGGCTACACCTTC. Its protein product is CASSPTGETGYTF. The chain uses TRBV7-6 and TRBJ1-2, with 7 bases that match TRBD1. CDR1 and CDR2 from the germline V gene are SGHVS and FNYEAQ. V dropped 5 bases and J dropped 8; count of bases not matched to a gene: 8. CDR3 length: 13 residues.

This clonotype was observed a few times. The CDR3 DNA follows: TGTGCCAGCAGCTTAGAAAGGACGAACACCGGGGAGCTGTTTTTT. Translated: CASSLERTNTGELFF. The V call is TRBV11-2, the J call TRBJ2-2; the D is unclear. CDR3 size: 15 residues. Trimming pared 0 bases from V and 0 bases from J, leaving 5 bases between. Germline CDR1 SGHAT, CDR2 FQNNGV. Looking up the rest from reference TRBV11-2 and TRBJ2-2 gives the full variable domain: EAGVAQSPRYKIIEKRQSVAFWCNPISGHATLYWYQQILGQGPKLLIQFQNNGVVDDSQLPKDRFSAERLKGVDSTLKIQPAKLEDSAVYLCASSLERTNTGELFFGEGSRLTVL.

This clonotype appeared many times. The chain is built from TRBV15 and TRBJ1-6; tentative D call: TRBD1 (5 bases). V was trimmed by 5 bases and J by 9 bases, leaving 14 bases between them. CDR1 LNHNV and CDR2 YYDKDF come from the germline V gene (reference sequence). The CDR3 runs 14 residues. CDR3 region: CATSLQGGTSPLHF. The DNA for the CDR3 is TGTGCCACCAGCCTGCAGGGAGGAACTTCACCCCTCCACTTT.

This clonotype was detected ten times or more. This chain's CDR3 is CASSYRQGPTGELFF. The CDR3 DNA reads TGTGCCAGCAGTTACAGACAGGGTCCCACCGGGGAGCTGTTTTTT. The chain links TRBV6-5 to TRBJ2-2, with TRBD1 matching 7 bases. CDR3 size: 15 residues. CDR1 is MNHEY, CDR2 SVGAGI, per germline. Unmatched junction bases numbered 4, after V lost 2 bases and J lost 4 bases.

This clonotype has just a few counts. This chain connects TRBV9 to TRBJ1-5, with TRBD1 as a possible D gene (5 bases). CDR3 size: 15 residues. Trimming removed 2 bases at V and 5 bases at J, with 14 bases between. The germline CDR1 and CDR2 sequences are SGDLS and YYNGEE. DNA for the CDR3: TGTGCCAGCAGCGTCGCTCCGGACACTGATCAGCCCCAGCATTTT. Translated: CASSVAPDTDQPQHF. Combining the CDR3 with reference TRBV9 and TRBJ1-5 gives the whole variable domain DSGVTQTPKHLITATGQRVTLRCSPRSGDLSVYWYQQSLDQGLQFLIQYYNGEERAKGNILERFSAQQFPDLHSELNLSSLELGDSALYFCASSVAPDTDQPQHFGDGTRLSIL.

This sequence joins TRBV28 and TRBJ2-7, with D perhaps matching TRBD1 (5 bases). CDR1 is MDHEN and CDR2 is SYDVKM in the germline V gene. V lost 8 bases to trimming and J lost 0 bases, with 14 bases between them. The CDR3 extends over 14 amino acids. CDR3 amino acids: CASLGVRNSYEQYF. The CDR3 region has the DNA TGTGCCAGCCTAGGGGTACGAAACTCCTACGAGCAGTACTTC.

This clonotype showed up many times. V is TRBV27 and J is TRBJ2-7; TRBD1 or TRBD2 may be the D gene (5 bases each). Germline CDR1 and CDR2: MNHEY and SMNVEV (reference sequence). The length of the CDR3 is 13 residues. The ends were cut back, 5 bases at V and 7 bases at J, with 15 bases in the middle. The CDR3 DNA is TGTGCCAGCAGTACCAGGGACCTTGGGGAGCAGTACTTC. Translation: CASSTRDLGEQYF.

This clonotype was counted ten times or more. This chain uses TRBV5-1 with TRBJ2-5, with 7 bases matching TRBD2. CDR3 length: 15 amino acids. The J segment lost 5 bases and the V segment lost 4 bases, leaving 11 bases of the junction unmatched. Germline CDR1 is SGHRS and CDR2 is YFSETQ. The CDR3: CASSPEGLSSETQYF. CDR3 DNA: TGCGCCAGCAGCCCGGAGGGACTATCGTCGGAGACCCAGTACTTC.

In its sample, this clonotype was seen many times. CDR3 region: CSARDQGLAGEGGELFF. CDR3 nucleotide sequence: TGCAGTGCTAGAGATCAGGGCCTAGCGGGAGAAGGCGGGGAGCTGTTTTTT. The chain employs TRBV20-1 and TRBJ2-2; 10 bases are a match to TRBD2. The J segment lost 7 bases and the V segment lost 0 bases, leaving 11 bases of the junction unmatched. The CDR3 is 17 residues long. Germline V lookup: CDR1 DFQATT, CDR2 SNEGSKA (reference sequence).

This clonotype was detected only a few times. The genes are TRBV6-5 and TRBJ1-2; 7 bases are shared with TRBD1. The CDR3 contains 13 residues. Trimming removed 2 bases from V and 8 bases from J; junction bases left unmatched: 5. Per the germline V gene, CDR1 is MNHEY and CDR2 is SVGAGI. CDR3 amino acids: CASSYRQGGGYTF. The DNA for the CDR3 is TGTGCCAGCAGTTACCGACAGGGCGGCGGCTACACCTTC.